These 7 T cell receptor beta chains came from one sample sequenced in a study of cytomegalovirus exposure and HLA in healthy donors. PCR was performed using 60 Vbeta and 13 Jbeta primers. The table came from immunoSEQ multiplex PCR; TCRdb's copy has only in-frame clones and leaves some out. This table holds some 160,000 clones, about 85% found once. Sequenced material: PBMCs. The receptors derive from a man under 40 in good health and CMV-seropositive.

V and J are TRBV5-4 and TRBJ1-1; the D gene is possibly TRBD1 (5 bases). Germline V gives CDR1 SGHNT, CDR2 YYREEE (reference sequence). Deletions cut 0 bases from V and 4 bases from J, with 10 bases between. This CDR3 has 14 residues. CDR3 nucleotide sequence: TGTGCCAGCAGCTTGGATCAGGGTGGCACTGAAGCTTTCTTT. Protein: CASSLDQGGTEAFF. Variable domain in full (rest from reference TRBV5-4 and TRBJ1-1): ETGVTQSPTHLIKTRGQQVTLRCSSQSGHNTVSWYQQALGQGPQFIFQYYREEENGRGNFPPRFSGLQFPNYSSELNVNALELDDSALYLCASSLDQGGTEAFFGQGTRLTVV.

A single count supports this clone. The chain couples TRBV5-1 to TRBJ2-3, with 7 bases matching TRBD2. Germline V gene sequence: CDR1 SGHRS, CDR2 YFSETQ. This CDR3 spans 13 amino acids. Trimming at V came to 10 bases and at J to 1 base, leaving 6 bases not matched to a gene. This chain's CDR3 is CAAREEGTDTQYF. The CDR3 bases are TGCGCCGCCCGGGAGGAGGGCACAGATACGCAGTATTTT.

CDR3 in DNA: TGCGCCAGCAGCCAGGCCGGGACAGGGCGTGAAAAACTGTTTTTT. Its protein product is CASSQAGTGREKLFF. The chain employs TRBV4-3 and TRBJ1-4; 9 bases line up with TRBD1. This CDR3 is built from 15 residues. Germline loops: CDR1 LGHNA, CDR2 YSLEER. J lost 7 bases, V lost 3 bases, and 6 bases had no gene match.

The chain employs TRBV18 and TRBJ1-1, with D tentatively TRBD1 (5 bases). Per germline, CDR1 KGHSH and CDR2 LQKENI. The CDR3 consists of 14 residues. Trimming removed 6 bases at V and 4 bases at J, with 15 bases between. For the CDR3, the DNA is TGTGCCAGCTCTCCTGCCCCGGGGGTCACTGAAGCTTTCTTT. Translated: CASSPAPGVTEAFF.

The chain combines TRBV9 with TRBJ1-6; no firm D call. Per the germline V gene, CDR1 is SGDLS and CDR2 is YYNGEE. The ends were cut back, 2 bases at V and 11 bases at J, with 11 bases in the middle. This CDR3 is built from 13 residues. CDR3 sequence reads: CASSVLSGAPLHF. CDR3 sequence (DNA): TGTGCCAGCAGCGTCTTGAGCGGGGCACCCCTCCACTTT.

The chain carries TRBV27 and TRBJ2-1; TRBD1 matches 9 bases. Germline V CDR1 and CDR2: MNHEY, SMNVEV (reference sequence). The CDR3 has 15 amino acids. V was clipped by 4 bases and J by 8 bases; unmatched bases: 9. The CDR3 coding sequence is TGTGCCAGCAGTTCCGGGACAGGGAATAGCGATGAGCAGTTCTTC. Translating it yields CASSSGTGNSDEQFF.

The chain recombines TRBV29-1 with TRBJ1-1; D not resolved. This CDR3 is 13 amino acids long. Germline assignment: CDR1 SQVTM and CDR2 ANQGSEA. V lost 4 bases and J 10 bases, leaving 19 bases between the germline ends. CDR3 nucleotides: TGCAGCGTTGTTCCCCGGGGTGGGTTTGGAGCTTTCTTT. Residues: CSVVPRGGFGAFF.